This T cell receptor beta chain was documented in a study of CD8+CD57+ T cells in acquired aplastic anemia. Turning to the study itself: Roughly 3 ug was the average amount of DNA from sorted CD4+ and CD8+ cells.

In germline, CDR1 is SGHDN, CDR2 FVKESK. The CDR3 spans 14 residues. V was trimmed by 1 base and J by 10 bases, leaving 11 bases between them. Profiling of TCR beta VDJ combinations and CDR3 sequences used genomic DNA as template. A single record per CDR3 protein comes from TCRdb applying MiXCR to the reads. The data contain hundreds of thousands of distinct CDR3 sequences, 65% to 80% of them singletons. The clonotype comes from a human donor in good health, serving as a control. Sequencing used sorted CD4+, CD8+, or CD8+CD57+ T cells (not recorded which) from PBMCs. The V gene is TRBV14, the J gene TRBJ1-6; TRBD1 is a possible D gene (5 bases). The CDR3 is CASSQVKGNSPLHF. DNA of the CDR3: TGTGCCAGCAGCCAAGTAAAGGGGAACTCACCCCTCCACTTT.